This TCR beta chain comes out of a study of blood T cell repertoires in COVID-19 (dated by TCRdb to the early 2020s). About the full investigation: The collaborator samples originated in the United States, Italy and Spain and spanned the acute and convalescent phases of COVID-19. The material from the prospective study consisted of cDNA or gDNA derived from T cells, B-cell-depleted T cells, or PBMCs. Subjects who had been exposed to COVID-19, were actively infected with it, or had recovered from it provided the deeply sampled blood TCRbeta repertoires that made up the dataset. The repertoires were made available in a free public database intended to serve as a resource for research on the immune response to SARS-CoV-2. Samples came from the ongoing ImmuneRACE study (first 160 participants) plus 1,254 subjects from 6 global collaborators. A de-identified subject ID, COVID-19 status, age in years and sex were almost always included in the sample metadata. Where available, HLA class I and class II types were taken from metadata supplied by the sample provider and were not determined by assay-based typing. Broad study findings and their caveats: The amount of clinical and demographic metadata varied by source and participant and was provided uncurated.

Concerning this clone itself: Its antigen remains unidentified. Base qualities are not provided; no much larger clone lies one nucleotide away.

Collaborating institutions collected whole blood in K2EDTA tubes following their own protocols. Collaborator samples were shipped for TCRbeta analysis as frozen whole blood, isolated PBMCs, or DNA extracted from either sample type. The immunoSEQ Assay, a bias-controlled multiplex PCR, was used to amplify TCRbeta CDR3 regions from genomic DNA. The original methods were these. Nucleated cell counts per sample were estimated from amplification of reference gene primers within the assay. To quantify the absolute abundance of each unique TCRbeta CDR3 rearrangement, sequence reads were collapsed and filtered. Productive Simpson clonality was computed per sample as the square root of Simpson's diversity index over productive rearrangements. TCRdb retrieved this table from immuneACCESS and kept in-frame rearrangements only. Not all clones are present; in checked studies, unresolved V genes account for under half, and no reason is known for the remainder. That table supplies the V and J calls and clone size; D and trimming were determined from the DNA. The sample table contains roughly 320,000 clones; only one count was recorded for roughly 85% of them. Jointly, the top ten make up roughly 7.8% of the sample.

This clonotype was sampled from a human donor in a cohort sampled during active COVID-19. Sequencing was carried out using peripheral blood.

The CDR3 reads as follows: CAIRFSRQVSSGNTIYF. In nucleotides, the sequence is TGTGCCATCAGGTTCTCCCGACAGGTCAGCTCTGGAAACACCATATATTTT. The sequence joins TRBV10-3 to TRBJ1-3; D gene: possibly TRBD1, on 6 matching bases. Taken from cysteine to phenylalanine, the CDR3 has 17 residues. The CDR3 DNA has 51 bases and is translated from base 1. Relative to germline, V is 6 bases shorter and J is 0 bases shorter, with 18 bases between their ends. Via the germline V gene, CDR1 is ENHRY and CDR2 SYGVKD.